This T cell receptor beta chain stems from a study of cytotoxic CD8 clonotypes in ibrutinib-treated CLL. From germline, CDR1 is SGHRS and CDR2 YFSETQ. CDR3 length: 17 amino acids. The J segment lost 3 bases and the V segment lost 3 bases, leaving 12 bases of the junction unmatched. TCRdb's copy holds only in-frame clones and misses some; the assay was immunoSEQ multiplex PCR. The sample carries 100,000 to 150,000 clones, approximately 85% recorded once. Sequenced here: PBMCs, sampled after 24 months of ibrutinib treatment. The source is a human donor with chronic lymphocytic leukemia. The rearrangement links TRBV5-1 to TRBJ2-5, with TRBD2 identical over 9 bases. In nucleotides, the CDR3 is TGCGCCAGCAGCTCCCCAGGAGGTAGCGGGAGAAAAGAGACCCAGTACTTC. Translated, it gives CASSSPGGSGRKETQYF.